These T cell receptor beta chains were read from a single sample in a study of control samples from healthy donors and cancer patients. The assay was immunoSEQ multiplex PCR, and TCRdb's table has in-frame clones only and misses some. Among roughly 150,000 clones listed, about 90% were seen once. Material: blood. The receptor set was obtained from a man between 18 and 35 years old in good health. The CDR3 runs from the conserved cysteine through the conserved F or W. The order of the fields is J gene, V gene, D gene, clone size, CDR3 protein, CDR3 DNA. D genes are given only for firm matches. Only some rows state a clone size, as once, few, many or a class for expanded clones.

TRBJ1-4 | TRBV9 | TRBD1 | . | CASSEWTGEGEKLFF | TGTGCCAGCAGCGAGTGGACAGGGGAAGGCGAAAAACTGTTTTTT
TRBJ1-2 | TRBV27 | . | . | CASSPDSRYGYTF | TGTGCCAGCAGCCCGGACAGCCGTTATGGCTACACCTTC
TRBJ1-5 | TRBV28 | . | . | CASSPEVAGSGQPQHF | TGTGCCAGCAGCCCGGAGGTGGCAGGGTCGGGTCAGCCCCAGCATTTT
TRBJ1-1 | TRBV28 | . | . | CASSPSRDSNTEAFF | TGTGCCAGCAGTCCCTCCAGGGACTCGAACACTGAAGCTTTCTTT
TRBJ2-1 | TRBV30 | . | . | CAWSVLNNEQFF | TGTGCCTGGAGTGTACTAAATAATGAGCAGTTCTTC
TRBJ2-1 | TRBV10-1 | . | . | CASTEPDRYPNEQFF | TGCGCCAGCACCGAGCCCGACAGGTATCCAAATGAGCAGTTCTTC
TRBJ2-3 | TRBV5-6 | . | . | CASSLRAGNEVSDTQYF | TGTGCCAGCAGCTTGAGGGCAGGGAATGAAGTTAGCGATACGCAGTATTTT
TRBJ1-5 | TRBV30 | TRBD1 | . | CAWSVRTGGNQPQHF | TGTGCCTGGAGTGTAAGGACAGGGGGCAATCAGCCCCAGCATTTT
TRBJ2-5 | TRBV2 | TRBD2 | . | CASRSRGRVETQYF | TGTGCCAGCAGGTCGCGGGGGAGGGTGGAGACCCAGTACTTC
TRBJ2-1 | TRBV5-4 | . | . | CASSLPGLSYNEQFF | TGTGCCAGCAGCTTACCGGGATTGTCCTACAATGAGCAGTTCTTC
TRBJ1-3 | TRBV19 | . | . | CASSPRRSGNTIYF | TGTGCCAGTAGTCCGCGGCGATCTGGAAACACCATATATTTT
TRBJ1-5 | TRBV7-9 | . | . | CASSLGQKNQPQHF | TGTGCCAGCAGCTTAGGACAGAAGAATCAGCCCCAGCATTTT
TRBJ2-5 | TRBV9 | TRBD1 | . | CASSGGTGAETQYF | TGTGCCAGCAGCGGGGGGACAGGGGCAGAGACCCAGTACTTC
TRBJ2-1 | TRBV6-6 | . | . | CASIVAIGNEQFF | TGTGCCAGCATAGTAGCGATCGGCAATGAGCAGTTCTTC
TRBJ1-4 | TRBV4-3 | . | . | CASSQDFSGVSEKLFF | TGCGCCAGCAGCCAAGATTTTTCGGGCGTCAGTGAAAAACTGTTTTTT
TRBJ1-6 | TRBV5-1 | TRBD1 | . | CASSLGQGGDSPLHF | TGCGCCAGCAGCTTAGGACAGGGAGGGGATTCACCCCTCCACTTT
TRBJ1-5 | TRBV4-2 | . | few | CASSQVAGNPGNQPQHF | TGTGCCAGCAGCCAAGTGGCAGGCAATCCGGGCAATCAGCCCCAGCATTTT
TRBJ2-2 | TRBV7-8 | TRBD2 | once | CASSLAGLAGSGELFF | TGTGCCAGCAGCTTAGCGGGACTAGCGGGTTCCGGGGAGCTGTTTTTT
TRBJ2-3 | TRBV28 | TRBD2 | . | CASSSIRRGDTDTQYF | TGTGCCAGCAGTTCGATCAGGCGGGGGGACACAGATACGCAGTATTTT
TRBJ2-3 | TRBV27 | . | . | CASTQRRGSDTQYF | TGTGCCAGCACCCAGAGGAGGGGATCAGATACGCAGTATTTT
TRBJ1-1 | TRBV3-1/TRBV3-2 | . | . | CASSQAIKDGEAFF | TGTGCCAGCAGCCAAGCGATAAAGGACGGGGAAGCTTTCTTT
TRBJ2-1 | TRBV11-2 | . | . | CASSSGPRVDNEQFF | TGTGCCAGCAGCTCCGGCCCGAGGGTGGACAATGAGCAGTTCTTC
TRBJ2-7 | TRBV4-3 | . | . | CASSRGPGYEQYF | TGCGCCAGCAGCCGCGGGCCGGGCTACGAGCAGTACTTC
TRBJ2-7 | TRBV4-1 | . | . | CASSSPTGNEQYF | TGCGCCAGCAGCTCCCCGACGGGCAACGAGCAGTACTTC
TRBJ2-7 | TRBV7-2 | . | . | CASSLVGGENSYEQYF | TGTGCCAGCAGCTTGGTCGGCGGGGAAAACTCCTACGAGCAGTACTTC
TRBJ2-7 | TRBV28 | . | . | CASSLINEQYF | TGTGCCAGCAGTCTTATTAACGAGCAGTACTTC
TRBJ2-5 | TRBV5-8 | . | . | CASSFRGPETQYF | TGTGCCAGCAGCTTTAGGGGTCCGGAGACCCAGTACTTC
TRBJ2-3 | TRBV24-1 | TRBD2 | . | CATSDPTGLAGVHTQYF | TGTGCCACCAGTGATCCCACCGGGCTAGCGGGGGTACATACGCAGTATTTT
TRBJ2-5 | TRBV6-2/TRBV6-3 | . | . | CASSYSPDLGSEETQYF | TGTGCCAGCAGTTACTCCCCAGATTTGGGGAGCGAAGAGACCCAGTACTTC
TRBJ2-3 | TRBV7-9 | . | few | CASSFRPDTQYF | TGTGCCAGCAGCTTTAGGCCAGATACGCAGTATTTT
TRBJ2-3 | TRBV24-1 | TRBD2 | few | CATSDLTSGDLTDTQYF | TGTGCCACCAGTGATCTTACTAGCGGGGATCTCACAGATACGCAGTATTTT
TRBJ1-2 | TRBV12-3/TRBV12-4 | TRBD1 | . | CASSPPDRTGYTF | TGTGCCAGCAGCCCTCCGGACAGGACGGGCTACACCTTC
TRBJ1-1 | TRBV6-2/TRBV6-3 | . | . | CASSYSRQLMNTEAFF | TGTGCCAGCAGTTACTCACGTCAGCTCATGAACACTGAAGCTTTCTTT
TRBJ2-2 | TRBV21-1 | . | . | CASSKEGFPNTGELFF | TGTGCCAGCAGCAAAGAAGGTTTTCCGAACACCGGGGAGCTGTTTTTT